Below, one T cell receptor (beta chain) is given with its context. This table comes from immunoSEQ multiplex PCR, and its TCRdb copy is limited to in-frame clones, with some not included. This repertoire shows fewer than 250,000 clones, around 83% found once; its top ten account for about 22%. The CDR3 has 17 amino acids. Germline CDR1 reads GTSNPN; CDR2 reads SVGIG (reference sequence). With 0 bases clipped from V and 3 bases from J, the junction kept 9 bases outside the gene matches. The cohort comprised adults aged about 18 to 100 years residing in under 30 US areas. Which cohort a participant joined came from the clinical history participants gave. This record belongs to a study of blood T cell repertoires in COVID-19. As for the study in general: Sites in the United States, Italy and Spain provided acute and convalescent COVID-19 samples.

Sequencing was carried out using PBMCs or T cells enriched from blood (not recorded which). This chain connects TRBV30 to TRBJ2-3; 10 nucleotides align to TRBD2. The TCR comes from a woman between 35 and 50 years old in a cohort exposed to, infected with or recovered from COVID-19 (not recorded which). CDR3 protein: CAWSVLRTSGRTDTQYF. The DNA for the CDR3 is TGTGCCTGGAGTGTATTAAGGACTAGCGGACGTACAGATACGCAGTATTTT.